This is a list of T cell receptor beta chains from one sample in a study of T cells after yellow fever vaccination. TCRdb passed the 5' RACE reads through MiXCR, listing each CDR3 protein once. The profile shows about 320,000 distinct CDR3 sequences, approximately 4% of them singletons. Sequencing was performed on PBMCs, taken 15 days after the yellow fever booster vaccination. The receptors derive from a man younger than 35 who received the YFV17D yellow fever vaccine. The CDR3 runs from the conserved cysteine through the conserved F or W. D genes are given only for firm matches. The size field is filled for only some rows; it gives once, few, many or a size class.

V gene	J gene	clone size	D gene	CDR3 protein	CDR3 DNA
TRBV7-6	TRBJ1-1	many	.	CASSSPAREAFF	TGTGCCAGCAGCTCCCCAGCGCGTGAAGCTTTCTTT
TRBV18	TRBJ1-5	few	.	CASSPTGGRYSNQPQHF	TGTGCCAGCTCGCCTACGGGGGGTCGGTACAGCAATCAGCCCCAGCATTTT
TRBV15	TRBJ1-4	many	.	CATTTMGGEKLFF	TGTGCCACCACCACCATGGGAGGTGAAAAACTGTTTTTT
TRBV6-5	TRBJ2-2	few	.	CASSPLGVGELFF	TGTGCCAGCAGCCCCCTCGGGGTCGGGGAGCTGTTTTTT
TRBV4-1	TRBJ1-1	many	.	CASSQQDRHTEAFF	TGCGCCAGCAGCCAACAAGACAGACACACTGAAGCTTTCTTT
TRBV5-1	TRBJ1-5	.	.	CASSLPGVGQPQHF	TGCGCCAGCAGCTTGCCTGGGGTCGGGCAGCCCCAGCATTTT
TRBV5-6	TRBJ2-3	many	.	CASSWVDTQYF	TGTGCCAGCAGCTGGGTGGATACGCAGTATTTT
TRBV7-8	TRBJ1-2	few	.	CASRATFSGGYGYTF	TGTGCCAGCAGAGCAACCTTTTCCGGCGGTTATGGCTACACCTTC
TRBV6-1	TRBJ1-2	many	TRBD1	CASSEEGASLAYYGYTF	TGTGCCAGCAGTGAAGAGGGGGCAAGTCTCGCTTACTATGGCTACACCTTC
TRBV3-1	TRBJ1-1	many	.	CASSQSDTNTEAFF	TGTGCCAGCAGCCAATCGGACACGAACACTGAAGCTTTCTTT
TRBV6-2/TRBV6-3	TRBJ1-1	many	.	CASKDPDTEAFF	TGTGCCAGCAAAGACCCGGACACTGAAGCTTTCTTT
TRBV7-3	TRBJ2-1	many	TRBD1	CASSTTGAPYNEQFF	TGTGCCAGCAGCACGACAGGGGCTCCCTACAATGAGCAGTTCTTC
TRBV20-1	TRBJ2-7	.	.	CSARAAGTASYEQYF	TGCAGTGCTAGAGCAGCCGGGACGGCCTCCTACGAGCAGTACTTC
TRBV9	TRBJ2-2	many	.	CASSTSWSYLTAGELFF	TGTGCCAGCAGCACCTCCTGGAGTTACCTCACGGCCGGGGAGCTGTTTTTT
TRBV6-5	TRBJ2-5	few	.	CASSYLAAQETQYF	TGTGCCAGCAGTTACTTGGCTGCCCAAGAGACCCAGTACTTC
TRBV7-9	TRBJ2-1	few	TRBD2	CASSLRGVNLDNEQFF	TGTGCCAGCAGCTTACGGGGGGTGAACCTTGACAATGAGCAGTTCTTC
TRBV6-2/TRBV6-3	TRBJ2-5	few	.	CASKTLLTEETQYF	TGTGCCAGTAAAACCCTTTTGACGGAAGAGACCCAGTACTTC
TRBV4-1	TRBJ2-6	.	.	CASSHVSSGANVLTF	TGCGCCAGCAGCCATGTCAGCTCTGGGGCCAACGTCCTGACTTTC
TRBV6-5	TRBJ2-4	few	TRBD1	CASSLQGAGIQYF	TGTGCCAGCAGCCTACAGGGGGCAGGCATTCAGTACTTC
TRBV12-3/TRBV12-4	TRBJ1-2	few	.	CAGSRTRDYGYTF	TGTGCCGGATCCAGAACCAGGGACTATGGCTACACCTTC
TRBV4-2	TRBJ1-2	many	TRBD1	CASSPEGQGIGYTF	TGTGCCAGCAGCCCCGAGGGACAGGGAATCGGTTACACCTTC
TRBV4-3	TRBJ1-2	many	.	CASSQDYPGNYGYTF	TGCGCCAGCAGCCAAGATTATCCAGGGAACTATGGCTACACCTTC
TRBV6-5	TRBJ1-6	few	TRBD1	CASSQIRTGVNSPLHF	TGTGCCAGCAGTCAAATAAGGACAGGGGTAAATTCACCCCTCCACTTT
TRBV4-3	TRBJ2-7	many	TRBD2	CASSREAGGGQYF	TGCGCCAGCAGCCGGGAAGCGGGGGGAGGGCAGTACTTC
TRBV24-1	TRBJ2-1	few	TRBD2	CATSDPGGGYNEQFF	TGTGCCACCAGTGACCCTGGGGGGGGTTACAATGAGCAGTTCTTC
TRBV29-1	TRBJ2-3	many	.	CSVMITGTDTQYF	TGCAGCGTGATGATCACGGGCACAGATACGCAGTATTTT
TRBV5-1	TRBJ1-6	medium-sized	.	CASSLGASYNSPLHF	TGCGCCAGCAGCTTGGGGGCGTCTTACAATTCACCCCTCCACTTT
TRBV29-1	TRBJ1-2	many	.	CSVDGGRGYTF	TGCAGCGTTGACGGGGGCCGTGGCTACACCTTC
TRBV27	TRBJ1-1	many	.	CATEGNTEAFF	TGTGCCACCGAGGGAAACACTGAAGCTTTCTTT
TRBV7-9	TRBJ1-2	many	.	CASSLDSNYGYTF	TGTGCCAGCAGTCTAGACAGCAACTATGGCTACACCTTC
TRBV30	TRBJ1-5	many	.	CAWSREAGPQHF	TGTGCCTGGAGTAGGGAGGCTGGACCCCAGCATTTT
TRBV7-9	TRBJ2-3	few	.	CASSLTSGVRTDTQYF	TGTGCCAGCAGCCTTACTTCAGGGGTTAGGACAGATACGCAGTATTTT
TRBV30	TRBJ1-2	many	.	CAWSKVGENYGYTF	TGTGCCTGGAGTAAGGTTGGGGAGAACTATGGCTACACCTTC
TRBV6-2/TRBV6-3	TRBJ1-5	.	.	CASSKGVLSNQPQHF	TGTGCCAGCAGCAAAGGGGTACTTAGCAATCAGCCCCAGCATTTT
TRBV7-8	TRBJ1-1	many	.	CASSLEAAMNTEAFF	TGTGCCAGCAGCTTAGAGGCGGCGATGAACACTGAAGCTTTCTTT
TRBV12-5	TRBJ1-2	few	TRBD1	CASGPSSRDRLYTF	TGTGCTAGTGGTCCCTCAAGTAGGGACAGACTCTACACCTTC
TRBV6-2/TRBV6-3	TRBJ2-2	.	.	CASSLFGGYTGELFF	TGTGCCAGCAGTTTGTTTGGAGGTTACACCGGGGAGCTGTTTTTT